A selection of T cell receptor beta chains follows, all from one sample in a study of T cell responses to AZD1222 COVID-19 vaccine. TCRdb's copy holds only in-frame clones and misses some; the assay was immunoSEQ multiplex PCR. There are approximately 76,000 clones in the sample; 65% to 85% occur only once, and 2.5% to 3% lies in the top ten. The input for sequencing was peripheral blood, taken on day 0 of AZD1222 vaccination. The receptors derive from an adult in good health. Each CDR3 is given with its conserved first and last residue. A D gene is named only where the DNA matches it firmly. Size tells how often a clone was seen (once, few, many) or the class of an expanded clone, and some rows leave it out.

D gene,J gene,V gene,clone size,CDR3 length,CDR3 protein,CDR3 DNA
NA,TRBJ2-3,TRBV6-1,NA,15,CASSEVRAATDTQYF,TGTGCCAGCAGTGAAGTCCGAGCGGCCACAGATACGCAGTATTTT
NA,TRBJ1-1,TRBV2,NA,13,CASRVTPSTEAFF,TGTGCCAGCAGGGTGACGCCGTCCACTGAAGCTTTCTTT
NA,TRBJ1-4,TRBV9,once,16,CASSFQGGSNNEKLFF,TGTGCCAGCAGCTTCCAGGGCGGCAGTAATAATGAAAAACTGTTTTTT
NA,TRBJ1-1,TRBV12-3/TRBV12-4,NA,13,CASTSDWVTEAFF,TGTGCCAGCACCTCGGACTGGGTAACTGAAGCTTTCTTT
TRBD1,TRBJ1-2,TRBV7-2,NA,14,CASSPDRGPSGYTF,TGTGCCAGCAGCCCTGACAGGGGCCCCAGTGGCTACACCTTC
NA,TRBJ1-2,TRBV30,NA,12,CASQAGAYGYTF,TGTGCCTCTCAGGCAGGAGCCTATGGCTACACCTTC
NA,TRBJ2-1,TRBV21-1,NA,16,CASSKGTGPKYNEQFF,TGTGCCAGCAGCAAAGGCACCGGACCCAAATACAATGAGCAGTTCTTC
NA,TRBJ1-4,TRBV9,few,12,CASSLSGEKLFF,TGTGCCAGCAGCCTTTCGGGGGAAAAACTGTTTTTT
TRBD1,TRBJ2-5,TRBV15,NA,16,CATSTTGQGAGETQYF,TGTGCCACCAGCACCACGGGACAGGGGGCTGGAGAGACCCAGTACTTC
TRBD1,TRBJ1-1,TRBV5-1,NA,15,CASSLEGAQSTEAFF,TGCGCCAGCAGCTTAGAGGGGGCGCAGAGCACTGAAGCTTTCTTT
TRBD1,TRBJ1-1,TRBV6-5,NA,12,CASSRGQAEAFF,TGTGCCAGCAGCCGCGGACAGGCTGAAGCTTTCTTT